Each of the 22 T cell receptor beta chains below was sequenced from the same sample in a study of sequential checkpoint blockade in melanoma. Described treatment: randomized to nivolumab then ipilimumab (arm A) or the reverse (arm B). The assay was immunoSEQ multiplex PCR, and TCRdb's table has in-frame clones only and misses some. This table holds about 32,000 clones, roughly 84% found once. Specimen: CD8+ T cells sorted from blood (inferred from file names), collected from a patient given nivolumab and ipilimumab in sequence. The source is a human donor with melanoma.

J is TRBJ1-1 and V is TRBV7-2; a weak D match, TRBD1 (5 bases). With 0 bases removed from V and 5 bases from J, the gap between germline ends came to 16 bases. This CDR3 is built from 16 residues. Germline V CDR1 and CDR2: SGHTA, FQGNSA. This CDR3 is CASSLARFTRGTEAFF. As DNA, the CDR3 is TGTGCCAGCAGCTTAGCGAGATTTACTCGGGGGACTGAAGCTTTCTTT. The full variable domain, rest sourced from reference TRBV7-2 and TRBJ1-1, is GAGVSQSPSNKVTEKGKDVELRCDPISGHTALYWYRQSLGQGLEFLIYFQGNSAPDKSGLPSDRFSAERTGGSVSTLTIQRTQQEDSAVYLCASSLARFTRGTEAFFGQGTRLTVV.

The gene calls are TRBV27 and TRBJ2-1; D gene unclear. Trimming cost V 2 bases and J 4 bases, with 6 bases left between them. In germline, CDR1 is MNHEY, CDR2 SMNVEV (reference sequence). The CDR3 extends over 13 amino acids. As DNA, the CDR3 is TGTGCCAGCAGTTTACGACATTACAATGAGCAGTTCTTC. Encoded protein: CASSLRHYNEQFF.

The chain couples TRBV28 to TRBJ1-2; D unresolved. The CDR3 covers 14 residues. V was clipped by 6 bases and J by 5 bases, with 16 bases between them. Germline V CDR1 and CDR2: MDHEN, SYDVKM. The CDR3 DNA follows: TGTGCCAGCAGGACGACCGTGAGGCAGTATGGCTACACCTTC. This encodes CASRTTVRQYGYTF.

The chain recombines TRBV2 with TRBJ2-1, with TRBD2 matching 9 bases. CDR3 size: 14 residues. CDR1 is SNHLY and CDR2 is FYNNEI in the germline V gene. V lost 4 bases, J lost 9 bases, and 7 bases stayed unmatched. CDR3 amino acids: CASSGVAGELEQFF. The CDR3 region has the DNA TGTGCCAGCAGTGGAGTAGCGGGAGAACTTGAGCAGTTCTTC.

This rearrangement joins TRBV7-3 to TRBJ2-2; weak D call: TRBD1 (6 bases). Deletions cut 0 bases from V and 5 bases from J, with 13 bases between. CDR1 is SGHTA, CDR2 FQGTGA, per germline. This CDR3 has 16 amino acids. The chain's CDR3 is CASSLTRGRGTGELFF. The CDR3 DNA follows: TGTGCCAGCAGCTTAACCCGTGGAAGGGGGACCGGGGAGCTGTTTTTT.

The chain is built from TRBV28 and TRBJ1-2; 7 bases fit TRBD1. This CDR3 comprises 14 residues. Germline CDR1 is MDHEN and CDR2 is SYDVKM. J was trimmed by 8 bases and V by 0 bases; bases with no gene match: 6. The CDR3 sequence is CASSLWPGGQGYTF. CDR3 nucleotides: TGTGCCAGCAGTTTATGGCCAGGGGGTCAGGGCTACACCTTC.

The chain couples TRBV19 to TRBJ1-1; weak D call: TRBD1 (5 bases). Looked up from germline, CDR1 is LNHDA and CDR2 is SQIVND (reference sequence). Trimming cost V 6 bases and J 2 bases, with 19 bases left between them. The CDR3 has 16 residues. DNA for the CDR3: TGTGCCAGTAGGTCGAAGGGGTTACGGAGAAACACTGAAGCTTTCTTT. As protein: CASRSKGLRRNTEAFF.

The gene calls are TRBV29-1 and TRBJ2-3; D perhaps matches TRBD2 (7 bases). This CDR3 has 16 amino acids. Trimming removed 7 bases from V and 3 bases from J, with 23 bases in between. In germline, CDR1 is SQVTM, CDR2 ANQGSEA. CDR3 residues: CSAIIPGEGRTDTQYF. The CDR3 bases are TGCAGCGCAATCATTCCAGGGGAGGGTAGGACAGATACGCAGTATTTT.

The chain uses TRBV4-3 and TRBJ2-7; TRBD2 agrees at 8 bases. The CDR3 consists of 17 residues. Unmatched junction bases numbered 12, after V lost 2 bases and J lost 3 bases. CDR1 and CDR2 from the germline V gene are LGHNA and YSLEER. CDR3 residues: CASSQFPGLAVFYEQYF. CDR3 nucleotide sequence: TGCGCCAGCAGCCAATTCCCCGGACTAGCAGTTTTCTACGAGCAGTACTTC.

The gene calls are TRBV27 and TRBJ1-4; D unresolved. The CDR3 has 14 amino acids. CDR1 and CDR2 from the germline V gene are MNHEY and SMNVEV (reference sequence). The V end lost 5 bases, the J end lost 4 bases, and 11 bases lay between the germline ends. CDR3 in amino acids: CASSVDGINEKLFF. CDR3 nucleotide sequence: TGTGCCAGCAGTGTGGACGGGATTAATGAAAAACTGTTTTTT.

The V and J genes are TRBV5-6 and TRBJ1-1; TRBD1 is a possible D gene (6 bases). From germline, CDR1 is SGHDT and CDR2 YYEEEE. The V end lost 3 bases, the J end lost 0 bases, and 12 bases lay between the germline ends. This CDR3 has 15 residues. CDR3 protein: CASSSLRDMNTEAFF. CDR3 coding DNA: TGTGCCAGCAGCTCCCTCCGGGACATGAACACTGAAGCTTTCTTT. The whole variable domain, remainder taken from reference TRBV5-6 and TRBJ1-1, is DAGVTQSPTHLIKTRGQQVTLRCSPKSGHDTVSWYQQALGQGPQFIFQYYEEEERQRGNFPDRFSGHQFPNYSSELNVNALLLGDSALYLCASSSLRDMNTEAFFGQGTRLTVV.

The V gene is TRBV28, the J gene TRBJ2-1, with TRBD1 identical over 8 bases. The CDR3 extends over 15 amino acids. Germline loops: CDR1 MDHEN, CDR2 SYDVKM. With V trimmed by 4 bases and J by 4 bases, 6 bases remained unmatched. The CDR3 is CASSWSGTGYNEQFF. The CDR3 nucleotides are TGTGCCAGCAGTTGGTCCGGGACAGGATACAATGAGCAGTTCTTC.

This sequence joins TRBV6-5 and TRBJ2-1; 14 nucleotides match TRBD2. Per germline, CDR1 MNHEY and CDR2 SVGAGI. Trimming took 5 bases from V and 12 from J; bases not matched to a gene: 9. The CDR3 extends over 15 amino acids. CDR3 sequence (DNA): TGTGCCAGCAGTGTAGGGACTAGCGGGAGTTCCCGGCAGTTCTTC. This codes for CASSVGTSGSSRQFF.

The rearrangement joins TRBV9 to TRBJ2-2, with TRBD1 matching 9 bases. The CDR3 runs to 15 residues. Losses at the gene ends were 7 bases for V and 0 bases for J; bases not matched to a gene: 4. The germline V gene encodes CDR1 SGDLS and CDR2 YYNGEE. The CDR3 coding sequence is TGTGCCAGCGGACAGGGGAACCCGAACACCGGGGAGCTGTTTTTT. Translation: CASGQGNPNTGELFF.

The genes are TRBV7-9 and TRBJ2-5, with 9 bases identical to TRBD1. In germline, CDR1 is SEHNR, CDR2 FQNEAQ (reference sequence). V trimming: 6 bases; J trimming: 0 bases; junction bases outside the gene matches: 8. The CDR3 extends over 16 amino acids. In DNA, the CDR3 is TGTGCCAGCAGTTACCGGGACAGGGCGTACCAAGAGACCCAGTACTTC. Amino acid sequence: CASSYRDRAYQETQYF.

The V call is TRBV9, the J call TRBJ2-5; the match to TRBD2 covers 14 bases. V lost 0 bases and J lost 6; bases outside the gene matches: 4. Germline V gene sequence: CDR1 SGDLS, CDR2 YYNGEE. The CDR3 has 16 residues. As DNA, the CDR3 is TGTGCCAGCAGCGTAGGACTAGCGGGAGGGCTAAAGACCCAGTACTTC. Its translation: CASSVGLAGGLKTQYF.

The rearrangement uses TRBV4-1 and TRBJ1-4, with 7 bases aligning to TRBD1. The CDR3 is 16 residues long. CDR1 MGHRA and CDR2 YSYEKL come from the germline V gene. With 1 base clipped from V and 6 bases from J, the junction kept 8 bases outside the gene matches. The CDR3, as DNA: TGCGCCAGCAGCCAAGTACGGGGACAGTTTTATGAAAAACTGTTTTTT. This encodes CASSQVRGQFYEKLFF.

The rearrangement links TRBV5-6 to TRBJ2-1, with D possibly TRBD2 on 6 matching bases. Trimming removed 3 bases at V and 2 bases at J, with 15 bases between. This CDR3 is 16 amino acids long. From germline, CDR1 is SGHDT and CDR2 YYEEEE. CDR3 sequence reads: CASSSPTSGAYNEQFF. The CDR3, as DNA: TGTGCCAGCAGCTCCCCGACTAGTGGGGCCTACAATGAGCAGTTCTTC.

This chain uses TRBV9 with TRBJ1-6; 7 bases map to TRBD1. Germline CDR1 SGDLS, CDR2 YYNGEE. The CDR3 spans 15 residues. The V segment lost 0 bases and the J segment 7 bases; nucleotides outside the gene matches: 4. The CDR3: CASSVDGTVNSPLHF. DNA for the CDR3: TGTGCCAGCAGCGTAGACGGGACAGTAAATTCACCCCTCCACTTT.

V and J are TRBV4-3 and TRBJ2-3; possibly TRBD2 for D (7 bases). The CDR3 consists of 15 residues. CDR1 and CDR2 from the germline V gene are LGHNA and YSLEER. Trimming stripped 3 bases from V and 5 bases from J, with 15 bases between. CDR3 sequence reads: CASSQGRGAIDTQYF. CDR3 bases: TGCGCCAGCAGCCAGGGGAGGGGGGCCATAGATACGCAGTATTTT.

This clone was seen a few times. This chain joins TRBV5-5 and TRBJ1-1; no clear D gene. Germline V gene sequence: CDR1 SGHKS, CDR2 YYEKEE (reference sequence). V gave up 6 bases and J gave up 2 bases, with 8 bases separating them. The CDR3 extends over 12 amino acids. The CDR3 loop is CASIGLNTEAFF. The CDR3 nucleotides are TGTGCCAGCATAGGACTTAACACTGAAGCTTTCTTT.

The V gene is TRBV28, the J gene TRBJ2-1, with TRBD2 matching 10 bases. The CDR3 covers 16 residues. V shed 2 bases, J shed 6 bases, and the junction held 7 bases outside the gene matches. Germline CDR1 is MDHEN and CDR2 is SYDVKM. The CDR3 DNA reads as TGTGCCAGCAGTTTAATAAGGCTAGCGGGAGTCAATGAGCAGTTCTTC. This sequence encodes CASSLIRLAGVNEQFF.